This TCR beta chain was captured in a study of blood T cell repertoires in COVID-19 (dated by TCRdb to the early 2020s). Notes on the research overall: Collaborator samples came from the United States, Italy and Spain and covered acute and convalescent phases of COVID-19. HLA class I and class II types, where available, came from metadata supplied by the sample provider rather than from assay-based typing. Samples were obtained from the ongoing ImmuneRACE study (first 160 participants) and from 1,254 subjects provided by 6 global collaborators. The material from the prospective study consisted of cDNA or gDNA derived from T cells, B-cell-depleted T cells, or PBMCs. The repertoires were released in a freely available public database intended as a resource for research on the immune response to SARS-CoV-2. A de-identified subject ID, COVID-19 status, age in years and sex were almost always included in the sample metadata. The dataset comprised deeply sampled blood TCRbeta repertoires from subjects exposed to, actively infected with, or recovered from COVID-19. The full study reports these points: Clinical and demographic metadata were provided uncurated, with the amount varying by source and participant.

As to this clone: There is no known antigen for this receptor. No clone much larger than this one lies a single base away; base qualities are absent.

The CDR3 runs 13 amino acids, cysteine and phenylalanine included. The only DNA kept is the CDR3, 39 bases in frame from the first base. CDR1 and CDR2 (LNHDA, SQIVND) derive from the germline V gene (reference sequence). Trimming removed 11 bases from V and 4 bases from J; the gene matches leave 10 bases unexplained. The collaborating institutions used their own protocols to collect whole blood in K2EDTA tubes. For TCRbeta analysis, collaborator samples were shipped as frozen whole blood, as isolated PBMCs, or as DNA extracted from either sample type. TCRbeta CDR3 regions were amplified from genomic DNA by means of the immunoSEQ Assay, a bias-controlled multiplex PCR. Concerning the study's data processing: Within the assay, amplification of reference gene primers was used to estimate how many nucleated cells each sample contained. Sequence reads were collapsed and filtered to measure the absolute abundance of every unique TCRbeta CDR3 rearrangement. For each sample, productive Simpson clonality was calculated as the square root of Simpson's diversity index across productive rearrangements. Imported from immuneACCESS, the table was reduced by TCRdb to in-frame sequences with V and J called. These copies leave out some clones; in studies compared against another copy, an unresolved V gene accounts for under half, and the cause of the remainder is not known. From that table come the V and J calls and clone size; the DNA was used to work out D and trimming. The table for this sample lists approximately 290,000 clones; around 89% of them were counted only once. Together, the top ten hold around 0.88% of the sample.

The receptor was isolated from a man younger than 45 with acute or convalescent COVID-19. The V gene is TRBV19 and the J gene is TRBJ1-1, with TRBD1 identical over 7 junction bases. Sequencing used peripheral blood. At the DNA level, the sequence is TGTGCCGGGGGATCCCGGGACAGCACTGAAGCTTTCTTT. Translated, it gives CAGGSRDSTEAFF. Here the CDR3 is joined to the reference TRBV19 and TRBJ1-1 genes, and the full variable domain is: DGGITQSPKYLFRKEGQNVTLSCEQNLNHDAMYWYRQDPGQGLRLIYYSQIVNDFQKGDIAEGYSVSREKKESFPLTVTSAQKNPTAFYLCAGGSRDSTEAFFGQGTRLTVV.